This entry describes one T cell receptor (beta chain). Its antigen is unknown. Primers for the PCR totalled 60 Vbeta and 13 Jbeta. Method: immunoSEQ multiplex PCR; TCRdb's copy keeps in-frame clones and lacks some. Of 200,000 to 250,000 clones listed, about two thirds were seen once; the top ten hold 2.6%. The CDR3 totals 14 residues. The trim removed 4 bases at V and 4 bases at J, leaving 4 bases unmatched. The germline CDR1 and CDR2 sequences are SGDLS and YYNGEE. This entry comes from a study of cytomegalovirus exposure and HLA in healthy donors. Study-level background: Some 180 million T cells yielded 90 million to 130 million unique TCR beta sequences in earlier analysis. From HLA-typed donors, an early data release held around 85 million unique TCRs. Study observations and caveats: Reported performance of the classifier showed diagnosis of cytomegalovirus status with high specificity and sensitivity. A later analysis associated 15,000 or so TCR beta sequences with HLA alleles at a 0.05 false discovery rate.

This chain connects TRBV9 to TRBJ2-2, with 7 bases aligning to TRBD2. The clonotype comes from a man in his forties in good health and CMV-seropositive. The specimen was PBMCs. CDR3 in amino acids: CASSPSGATGELFF. The CDR3 nucleotides are TGTGCCAGCAGCCCCAGCGGGGCCACCGGGGAGCTGTTTTTT.